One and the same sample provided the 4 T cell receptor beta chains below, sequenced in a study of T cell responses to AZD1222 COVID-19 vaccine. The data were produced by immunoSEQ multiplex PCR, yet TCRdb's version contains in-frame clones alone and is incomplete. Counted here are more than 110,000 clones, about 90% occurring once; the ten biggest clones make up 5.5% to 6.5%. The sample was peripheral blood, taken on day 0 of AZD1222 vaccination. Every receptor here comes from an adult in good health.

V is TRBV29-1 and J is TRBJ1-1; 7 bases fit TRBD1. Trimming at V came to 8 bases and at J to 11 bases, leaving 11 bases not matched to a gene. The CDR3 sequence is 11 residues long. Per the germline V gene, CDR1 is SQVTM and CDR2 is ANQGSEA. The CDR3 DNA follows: TGCAGCTCCGGCGACAGGGCCGGTGCTTTCTTT. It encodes CSSGDRAGAFF.

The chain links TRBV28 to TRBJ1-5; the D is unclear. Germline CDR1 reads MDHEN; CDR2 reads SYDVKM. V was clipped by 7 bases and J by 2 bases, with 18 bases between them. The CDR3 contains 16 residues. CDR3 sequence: CASINSGGFGNQPQHF. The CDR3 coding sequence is TGTGCCAGCATCAACTCCGGAGGGTTCGGCAATCAGCCCCAGCATTTT.

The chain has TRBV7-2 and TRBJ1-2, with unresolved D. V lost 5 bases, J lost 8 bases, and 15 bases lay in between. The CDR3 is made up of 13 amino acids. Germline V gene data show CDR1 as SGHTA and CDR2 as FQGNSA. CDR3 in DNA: TGTGCCAGCAGCCAACCGGTCCCCCAGGGCTACACCTTC. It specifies CASSQPVPQGYTF.

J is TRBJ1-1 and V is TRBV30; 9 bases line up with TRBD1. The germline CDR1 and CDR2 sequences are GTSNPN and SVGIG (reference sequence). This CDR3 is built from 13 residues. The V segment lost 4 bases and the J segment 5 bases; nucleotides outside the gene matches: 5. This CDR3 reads CAWMTGGPTEAFF. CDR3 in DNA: TGTGCCTGGATGACAGGGGGACCTACTGAAGCTTTCTTT.